This T cell receptor (beta chain) was profiled in a study of tumor-infiltrating lymphocytes in primary liver carcinoma. Turning to the study itself: Cases comprised patients with primary liver carcinoma who received surgical resection.

This clonotype was observed many times. The antigen is undetermined. A junction end diverges from the germline sequence, so it may reflect a read error. This CDR3 comprises 11 residues. Looked up from germline, CDR1 is MNHNS and CDR2 is SASEGT. RNA isolated from unsorted whole blood supplied the blood RNA, with germline DNA also extracted. Study results and caveats: Tumor top-250-clone fraction significantly exceeded that of blood (p = 0.039). For tumor-adjacent and tumor-blood pairs, overlap was less than that seen for tumor region pairs.

The template, approximately 500 ng total RNA, yielded TCR beta cDNA made with a constant-region primer. Generation of the TCR beta libraries relied on three nested multiplex PCR rounds using slightly modified ARM-PCR. TRBV1-TRBV30 forward primers and a C-beta reverse primer were used in the first two PCR rounds, which each ran for approximately 11 cycles. TCRdb redid the calling of the multiplex PCR reads with MiXCR, one entry per CDR3 protein. The data hold fewer than 350,000 distinct CDR3 sequences, with around three fifths observed a single time. The sample was peripheral blood. V is TRBV6-1 and J is TRBJ1-2; 7 bases are shared with TRBD1. The sequence was obtained from a man aged 35 to 55 with primary liver carcinoma and hepatitis B virus infection. The CDR3 is CASRLTGASMF. DNA for the CDR3: TGTGCCAGCAGATTAACAGGGGCGTCGATGTTC.